These 24 T cell receptor beta chains share one sample of origin, sequenced in a study of blood T cell repertoires in COVID-19. The protocol was immunoSEQ multiplex PCR, while the TCRdb copy is restricted to in-frame clones and leaves out a portion. The sample includes about 270,000 clones, 85% to 95% seen only once; the top ten take approximately 2.9%. The sample was PBMCs or T cells enriched from blood (not recorded which). These receptors were collected from a man between 40 and 49 years old who had been exposed to COVID-19.

This clone was observed once. In nucleotides, the CDR3 is TGTGCCACCAGTGATTCCACCGACCCAGGGAACACTGAAGCTTTCTTT. Translating gives CATSDSTDPGNTEAFF. V is TRBV24-1 and J is TRBJ1-1; D remains unclear. This CDR3 is built from 16 residues. The V end lost 2 bases, the J end lost 1 base, and 13 bases lay between the germline ends. Germline CDR1 reads KGHDR; CDR2 reads SFDVKD.

The rearrangement joins TRBV7-3 to TRBJ2-3; 9 nucleotides match TRBD1. Per germline, CDR1 SGHTA and CDR2 FQGTGA. This CDR3 has 17 residues. V gave up 2 bases and J gave up 1 base; unmatched junction bases: 7. DNA for the CDR3: TGTGCCAGCAGCTTATTCGGACAGGGGTCCGGCACAGATACGCAGTATTTT. This encodes CASSLFGQGSGTDTQYF.

The chain couples TRBV19 to TRBJ2-5, with TRBD1 matching 8 bases. V gave up 7 bases and J gave up 2 bases; unmatched junction bases: 6. CDR1 and CDR2 from the germline V gene are LNHDA and SQIVND (reference sequence). CDR3 length: 14 residues. Written as DNA, the CDR3 is TGTGCCAGTAACCGGGACAGGCTACAAGAGACCCAGTACTTC. It yields the protein CASNRDRLQETQYF.

V is TRBV13 and J is TRBJ2-1; TRBD2 might be the D (6 bases). The CDR3 totals 15 residues. V was shortened by 5 bases and J by 7 bases, with 18 bases between the two germline ends. Germline CDR1 is PRHDT and CDR2 is FYEKMQ (reference sequence). The CDR3 sequence: CASSRSGVGLNEQFF. CDR3 sequence (DNA): TGTGCCAGCAGCCGCTCGGGAGTGGGCTTGAATGAGCAGTTCTTC. The entire variable domain, with the rest obtained from reference TRBV13 and TRBJ2-1, is as follows: AAGVIQSPRHLIKEKRETATLKCYPIPRHDTVYWYQQGPGQDPQFLISFYEKMQSDKGSIPDRFSAQQFSDYHSELNMSSLELGDSALYFCASSRSGVGLNEQFFGPGTRLTVL.

The rearrangement joins TRBV19 to TRBJ1-5, with D possibly matching TRBD1 (6 bases). This CDR3 has 15 amino acids. Trimming left V 7 bases short and J 0 bases short, with 13 bases between. Germline values: CDR1 LNHDA, CDR2 SQIVND (reference sequence). DNA of the CDR3: TGTGCCAGTACCCGACAGGACCTTAGCAATCAGCCCCAGCATTTT. As protein: CASTRQDLSNQPQHF.

The V call is TRBV7-3, the J call TRBJ2-3; 7 positions agree with TRBD2. V trimming: 3 bases; J trimming: 2 bases; junction bases outside the gene matches: 2. This CDR3 is built from 14 residues. CDR1 and CDR2 (germline): SGHTA, FQGTGA. The CDR3 bases are TGTGCCAGCAGCTTGGGGAGGGCCACAGATACGCAGTATTTT. Translation gives CASSLGRATDTQYF.

The chain couples TRBV7-2 to TRBJ1-6; D possibly corresponds to TRBD1 (6 bases). The CDR3 has 14 residues. Germline lookup yields CDR1 SGHTA and CDR2 FQGNSA. V was pared by 2 bases and J by 6 bases, with 8 bases between. CDR3 nucleotide sequence: TGTGCCAGCAGCTTAATAGGGGGTAATTCACCCCTCCACTTT. This codes for CASSLIGGNSPLHF.

The V call is TRBV20-1, the J call TRBJ2-3; 9 bases fit TRBD2. Germline-derived CDR1 and CDR2 are DFQATT and SNEGSKA (reference sequence). There are 14 residues in the CDR3. Losses at the gene ends were 3 bases for V and 0 bases for J; bases not matched to a gene: 1. The DNA of the CDR3 is TGCAGTGCTAGTACTAGCGGGAGCACAGATACGCAGTATTTT. The encoded protein is CSASTSGSTDTQYF.

Only one count was recorded for this clone. This sequence joins TRBV6-1 and TRBJ1-5; D possibly corresponds to TRBD1 (5 bases). The CDR3 sequence is 14 residues long. Germline lookup yields CDR1 MNHNS and CDR2 SASEGT. V was clipped by 2 bases and J by 5 bases, with 10 bases between them. The CDR3 loop is CASSESGYDQPQHF. The CDR3 nucleotides are TGTGCCAGCAGTGAATCAGGGTATGATCAGCCCCAGCATTTT.

The chain is built from TRBV28 and TRBJ2-4, with 7 bases lining up with TRBD2. V shed 2 bases, J shed 8 bases, and the junction held 12 bases outside the gene matches. There are 16 residues in the CDR3. CDR1 is MDHEN, CDR2 SYDVKM, per germline. The CDR3 here is CASSLGSRSGGDIQYF. As DNA, the CDR3 is TGTGCCAGCAGTTTAGGGTCCAGATCTGGGGGGGACATTCAGTACTTC.

This clone was seen a single time. V is TRBV29-1 and J is TRBJ1-1; D not resolved. The germline V and J ends were trimmed by 6 bases and 1 base, with 9 bases remaining between them. Germline CDR1 and CDR2: SQVTM and ANQGSEA. This CDR3 has 12 residues. The CDR3 is CSVETENTEAFF. The CDR3 nucleotides are TGCAGCGTAGAAACAGAGAACACTGAAGCTTTCTTT.

CDR3 nucleotides: TGCAGTGCTAGGCAGGGGGATGGCTACACCTTC. This gives the protein CSARQGDGYTF. The rearrangement links TRBV20-1 to TRBJ1-2, with 7 bases that match TRBD1. The CDR3 is made up of 11 amino acids. Trimming at V came to 3 bases and at J to 6 bases, leaving 1 base not matched to a gene. CDR1 and CDR2 from the germline V gene are DFQATT and SNEGSKA (reference sequence).

The V call is TRBV13, the J call TRBJ2-7; 10 positions agree with TRBD1. Trimming removed 6 bases from V and 4 bases from J; junction bases left unmatched: 6. Germline assignment: CDR1 PRHDT and CDR2 FYEKMQ (reference sequence). The CDR3 is 14 amino acids. The CDR3 DNA follows: TGTGCCAGCAGAAGACAGGGGGCGTCTTACGAGCAGTACTTC. It translates to CASRRQGASYEQYF. The full variable domain, in which reference TRBV13 and TRBJ2-7 provide the parts outside the CDR3, is AAGVIQSPRHLIKEKRETATLKCYPIPRHDTVYWYQQGPGQDPQFLISFYEKMQSDKGSIPDRFSAQQFSDYHSELNMSSLELGDSALYFCASRRQGASYEQYFGPGTRLTVT.

The V call is TRBV12-1, the J call TRBJ1-2; TRBD1 is taken as the D call from the table, unchecked against the DNA. TRBV12-1 is labeled a pseudogene. The CDR3 extends over 14 amino acids. The CDR3 bases are TGTGCCAGCTCCGACAGCCCTAAAAGCTATGGCTACACCTTC. Its protein is CASSDSPKSYGYTF.

The table lists this clone with a few counts. This rearrangement joins TRBV5-5 to TRBJ1-5; D is uncertain. Germline V gene sequence: CDR1 SGHKS, CDR2 YYEKEE (reference sequence). Trimming cost V 3 bases and J 0 bases, with 13 bases left between them. CDR3 size: 16 residues. The CDR3 DNA reads as TGTGCCAGCAGCTCAACTAGGACCTATAGCAATCAGCCCCAGCATTTT. Translating it yields CASSSTRTYSNQPQHF.

The V call is TRBV6-5, the J call TRBJ1-2; D is ambiguous. The CDR3 contains 14 residues. Germline V gene sequence: CDR1 MNHEY, CDR2 SVGAGI. V lost 7 bases and J 0 bases, leaving 12 bases between the germline ends. In DNA form, the CDR3 reads TGTGCCAGCATGCGGACTCCAACTAACTATGGCTACACCTTC. Protein product: CASMRTPTNYGYTF.

The count of this clone is one. The chain employs TRBV16 and TRBJ2-1, with 7 bases matching TRBD1. Germline-derived CDR1 and CDR2 are KGHSY and FQNENV. J lost 6 bases, V lost 7 bases, and 12 bases had no gene match. The CDR3 contains 15 residues. CDR3 region: CASTTGTDPSNEQFF. The CDR3 region has the DNA TGTGCCAGCACCACCGGGACAGATCCCTCCAATGAGCAGTTCTTC.

The chain has TRBV19 and TRBJ1-3; D unresolved. The CDR3 spans 14 residues. With 5 bases removed from V and 0 bases from J, the gap between germline ends came to 8 bases. Germline-derived CDR1 and CDR2 are LNHDA and SQIVND (reference sequence). The CDR3 region has the DNA TGTGCCAGTAGTGAAGGGAGCTCTGGAAACACCATATATTTT. Translation gives CASSEGSSGNTIYF.

The chain links TRBV6-5 to TRBJ1-6; D perhaps matches TRBD1 (5 bases). Deletions cut 5 bases from V and 6 bases from J, with 14 bases between. This CDR3 region has 15 residues. Germline lookup yields CDR1 MNHEY and CDR2 SVGAGI. The CDR3 sequence is CASSPSVQGNSPLHF. The CDR3 region has the DNA TGTGCCAGCAGTCCCTCCGTGCAGGGTAATTCACCCCTCCACTTT.

The V gene is TRBV9, the J gene TRBJ1-1; no clear D. The CDR3 is 15 amino acids. V lost 4 bases to trimming and J lost 0 bases, with 13 bases between them. CDR1 and CDR2 (germline): SGDLS, YYNGEE. In nucleotides, the CDR3 is TGTGCCAGCAGCCCCCTAGGGAGAATGAACACTGAAGCTTTCTTT. Its protein is CASSPLGRMNTEAFF. The variable domain in full, completed from reference TRBV9 and TRBJ1-1, reads DSGVTQTPKHLITATGQRVTLRCSPRSGDLSVYWYQQSLDQGLQFLIQYYNGEERAKGNILERFSAQQFPDLHSELNLSSLELGDSALYFCASSPLGRMNTEAFFGQGTRLTVV.

The genes are TRBV7-2 and TRBJ1-5, with TRBD1 identical over 8 bases. V lost 1 base and J lost 5; bases outside the gene matches: 4. This CDR3 has 15 residues. CDR1 and CDR2 from the germline V gene are SGHTA and FQGNSA. CDR3 DNA: TGTGCCAGCAGCTTAGTCAGGGGGCTTGATCAGCCCCAGCATTTT. Its protein product is CASSLVRGLDQPQHF.

The CDR3 loop is CASSQGYRDNEQFF. The CDR3 DNA reads as TGTGCCAGCAGCCAAGGATACAGGGACAATGAGCAGTTCTTC. The V call is TRBV7-9, the J call TRBJ2-1; D is perhaps TRBD1 (6 bases). The germline CDR1 and CDR2 sequences are SEHNR and FQNEAQ (reference sequence). Trimming shortened V by 5 bases and J by 5 bases, and 13 bases separated the two germline ends. The CDR3 covers 14 residues. Full variable domain (missing parts from reference TRBV7-9 and TRBJ2-1): DTGVSQNPRHKITKRGQNVTFRCDPISEHNRLYWYRQTLGQGPEFLTYFQNEAQLEKSRLLSDRFSAERPKGSFSTLEIQRTEQGDSAMYLCASSQGYRDNEQFFGPGTRLTVL.

The V gene is TRBV5-4, the J gene TRBJ1-1; no definite D call. V lost 4 bases and J 1 base, leaving 5 bases between the germline ends. This CDR3 has 12 residues. CDR1 and CDR2 (germline): SGHNT, YYREEE (reference sequence). As DNA, the CDR3 is TGTGCCAGCAGCCTCAGGAACACTGAAGCTTTCTTT. Encoded protein: CASSLRNTEAFF.

CDR3 sequence reads: CASSPTGKVEKLFF. The CDR3 nucleotides are TGTGCCAGTAGTCCTACAGGGAAGGTTGAAAAACTGTTTTTT. The rearrangement links TRBV19 to TRBJ1-4, with D possibly TRBD1 on 6 matching bases. The germline gives CDR1 LNHDA, CDR2 SQIVND (reference sequence). This CDR3 region has 14 residues. V was shortened by 5 bases and J by 7 bases, with 14 bases between the two germline ends.